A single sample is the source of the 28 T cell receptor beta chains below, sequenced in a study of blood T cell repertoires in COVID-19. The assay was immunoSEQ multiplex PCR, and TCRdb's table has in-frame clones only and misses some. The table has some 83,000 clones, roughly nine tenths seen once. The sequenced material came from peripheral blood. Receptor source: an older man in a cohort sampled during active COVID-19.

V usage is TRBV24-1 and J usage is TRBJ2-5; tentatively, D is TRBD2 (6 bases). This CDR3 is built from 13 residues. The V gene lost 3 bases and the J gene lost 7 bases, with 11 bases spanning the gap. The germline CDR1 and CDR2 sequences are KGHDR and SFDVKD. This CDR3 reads CATSDNVGGTQYF. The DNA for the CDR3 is TGTGCCACCAGTGATAATGTGGGGGGGACCCAGTACTTC.

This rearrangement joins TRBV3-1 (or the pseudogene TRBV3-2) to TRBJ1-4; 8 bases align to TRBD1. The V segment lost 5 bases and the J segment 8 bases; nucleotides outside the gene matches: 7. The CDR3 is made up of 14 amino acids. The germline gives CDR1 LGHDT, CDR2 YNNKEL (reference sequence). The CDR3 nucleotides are TGTGCCAGCAGCTCGGGACAGGCGGGGGAAAAACTGTTTTTT. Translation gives CASSSGQAGEKLFF.

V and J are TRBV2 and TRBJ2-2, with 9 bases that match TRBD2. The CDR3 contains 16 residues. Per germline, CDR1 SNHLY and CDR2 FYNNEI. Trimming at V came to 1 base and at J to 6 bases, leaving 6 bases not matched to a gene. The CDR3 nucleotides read TGTGCCAGCAGTGAAGGAGGAGCGGGGGGTGCCGGGGAGCTGTTTTTT. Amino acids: CASSEGGAGGAGELFF.

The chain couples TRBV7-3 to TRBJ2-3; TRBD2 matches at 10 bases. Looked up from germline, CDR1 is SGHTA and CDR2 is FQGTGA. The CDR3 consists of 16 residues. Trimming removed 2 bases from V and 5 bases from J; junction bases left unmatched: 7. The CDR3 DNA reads TGTGCCAGCAGCTTAGCCGGGACTAGCGTTTTAGATACGCAGTATTTT. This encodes CASSLAGTSVLDTQYF.

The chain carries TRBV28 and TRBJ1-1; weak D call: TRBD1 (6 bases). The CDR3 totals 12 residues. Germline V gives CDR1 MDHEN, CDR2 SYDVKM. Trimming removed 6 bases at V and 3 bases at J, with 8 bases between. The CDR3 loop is CASRQGYTEAFF. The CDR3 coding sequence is TGTGCCAGCAGACAGGGTTACACTGAAGCTTTCTTT.

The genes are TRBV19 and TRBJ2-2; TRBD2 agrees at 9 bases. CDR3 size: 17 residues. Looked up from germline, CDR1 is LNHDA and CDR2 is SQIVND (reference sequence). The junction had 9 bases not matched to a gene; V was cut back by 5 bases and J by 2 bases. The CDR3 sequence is CASSSEAGGFNTGELFF. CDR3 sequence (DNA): TGTGCCAGTAGTTCAGAAGCGGGGGGATTTAACACCGGGGAGCTGTTTTTT. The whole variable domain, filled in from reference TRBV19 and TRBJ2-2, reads DGGITQSPKYLFRKEGQNVTLSCEQNLNHDAMYWYRQDPGQGLRLIYYSQIVNDFQKGDIAEGYSVSREKKESFPLTVTSAQKNPTAFYLCASSSEAGGFNTGELFFGEGSRLTVL.

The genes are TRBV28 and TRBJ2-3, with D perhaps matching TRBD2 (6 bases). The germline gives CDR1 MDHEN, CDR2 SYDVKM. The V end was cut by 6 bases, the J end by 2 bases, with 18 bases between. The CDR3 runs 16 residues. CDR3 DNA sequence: TGTGCCAGCAGGGACTACCTAGCTTCAATCACAGATACGCAGTATTTT. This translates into CASRDYLASITDTQYF.

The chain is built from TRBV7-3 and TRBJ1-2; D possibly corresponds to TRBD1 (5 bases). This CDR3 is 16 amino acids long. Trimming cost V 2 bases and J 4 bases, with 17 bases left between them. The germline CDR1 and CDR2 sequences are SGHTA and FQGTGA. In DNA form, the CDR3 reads TGTGCCAGCAGCTTAGGGGCCTTGACCCCTCTCTATGGCTACACCTTC. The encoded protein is CASSLGALTPLYGYTF.

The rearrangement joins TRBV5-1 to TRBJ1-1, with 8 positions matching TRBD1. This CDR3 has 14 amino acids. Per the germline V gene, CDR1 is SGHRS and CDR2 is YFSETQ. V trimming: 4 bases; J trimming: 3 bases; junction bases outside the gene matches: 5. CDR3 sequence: CASSVTGAYTEAFF. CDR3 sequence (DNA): TGCGCCAGCAGCGTGACAGGGGCGTACACTGAAGCTTTCTTT.

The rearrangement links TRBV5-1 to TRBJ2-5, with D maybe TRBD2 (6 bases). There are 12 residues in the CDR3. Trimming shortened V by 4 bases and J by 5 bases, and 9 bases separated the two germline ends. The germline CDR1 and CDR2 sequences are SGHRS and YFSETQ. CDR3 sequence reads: CASSEAGETQYF. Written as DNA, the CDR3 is TGCGCCAGCAGCGAGGCGGGGGAGACCCAGTACTTC.

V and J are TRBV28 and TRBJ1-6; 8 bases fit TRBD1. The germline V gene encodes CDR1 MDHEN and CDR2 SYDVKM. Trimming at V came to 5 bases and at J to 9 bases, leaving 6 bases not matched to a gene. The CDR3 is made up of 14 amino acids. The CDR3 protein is CASSAGQAFSPLHF. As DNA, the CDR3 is TGTGCCAGCAGTGCGGGACAGGCATTTTCACCCCTCCACTTT.

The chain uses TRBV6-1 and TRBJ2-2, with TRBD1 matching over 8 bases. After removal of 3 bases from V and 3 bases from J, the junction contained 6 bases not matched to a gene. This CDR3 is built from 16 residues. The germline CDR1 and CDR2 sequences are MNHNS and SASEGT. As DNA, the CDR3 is TGTGCCAGCAGTGACAGGGGGCGGATCTACACCGGGGAGCTGTTTTTT. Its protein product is CASSDRGRIYTGELFF.

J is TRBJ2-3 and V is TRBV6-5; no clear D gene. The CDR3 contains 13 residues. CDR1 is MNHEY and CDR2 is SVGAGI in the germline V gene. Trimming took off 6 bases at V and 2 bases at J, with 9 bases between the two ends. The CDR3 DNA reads TGTGCCAGCAGGGAGATGAACACAGATACGCAGTATTTT. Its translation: CASREMNTDTQYF.

CDR3 sequence (DNA): TGTGCCAGCAGCTTGGAGATTAGCCTCCGCACGGATGAGCAGTTCTTC. Translating it yields CASSLEISLRTDEQFF. The V and J genes are TRBV5-4 and TRBJ2-1; no reliable D call. CDR1 is SGHNT, CDR2 YYREEE, per germline (reference sequence). Deletions cut 0 bases from V and 8 bases from J, with 18 bases between. CDR3 length equals 16 residues.

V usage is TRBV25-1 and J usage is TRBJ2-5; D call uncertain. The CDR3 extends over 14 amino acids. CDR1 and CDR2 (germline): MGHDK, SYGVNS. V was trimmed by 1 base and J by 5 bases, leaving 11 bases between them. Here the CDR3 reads CASSESWPGETQYF. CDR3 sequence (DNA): TGTGCCAGCAGTGAATCCTGGCCCGGGGAGACCCAGTACTTC.

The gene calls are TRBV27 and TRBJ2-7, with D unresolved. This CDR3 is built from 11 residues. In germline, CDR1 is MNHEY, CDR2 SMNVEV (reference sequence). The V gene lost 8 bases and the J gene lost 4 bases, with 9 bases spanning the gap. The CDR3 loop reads CASRPGYEQYV. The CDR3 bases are TGTGCCAGCCGCCCGGGTTACGAGCAGTACGTC.

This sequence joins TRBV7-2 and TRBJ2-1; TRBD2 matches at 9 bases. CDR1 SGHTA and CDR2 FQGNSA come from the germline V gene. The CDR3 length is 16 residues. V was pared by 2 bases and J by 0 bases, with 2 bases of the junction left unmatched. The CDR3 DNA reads TGTGCCAGCAGCTTATTAGCGGGGGTCTCCTACAATGAGCAGTTCTTC. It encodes CASSLLAGVSYNEQFF.

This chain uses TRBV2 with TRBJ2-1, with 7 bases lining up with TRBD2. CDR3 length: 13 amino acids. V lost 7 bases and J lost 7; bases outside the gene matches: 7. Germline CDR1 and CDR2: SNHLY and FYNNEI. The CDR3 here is CASKKLALNEQFF. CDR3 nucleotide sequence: TGTGCCAGCAAGAAACTAGCGCTAAATGAGCAGTTCTTC.

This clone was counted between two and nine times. The CDR3 DNA sequence: TGTGCCAGCAGTGAAGCCCCTGGAGGGGGCATTAATTCACCCCTCCACTTT. Amino acids: CASSEAPGGGINSPLHF. V gene TRBV6-1 combines with J gene TRBJ1-6, with 7 positions matching TRBD1. Per the germline V gene, CDR1 is MNHNS and CDR2 is SASEGT. The ends lost 0 bases at V and 6 bases at J; junction bases unmatched: 8. CDR3 length: 17 residues.

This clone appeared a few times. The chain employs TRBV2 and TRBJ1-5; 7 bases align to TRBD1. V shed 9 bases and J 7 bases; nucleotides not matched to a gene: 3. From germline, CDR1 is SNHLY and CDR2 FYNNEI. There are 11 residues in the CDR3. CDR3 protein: CARAGGQPQHF. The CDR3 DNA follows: TGTGCCAGGGCAGGGGGGCAGCCCCAGCATTTT.

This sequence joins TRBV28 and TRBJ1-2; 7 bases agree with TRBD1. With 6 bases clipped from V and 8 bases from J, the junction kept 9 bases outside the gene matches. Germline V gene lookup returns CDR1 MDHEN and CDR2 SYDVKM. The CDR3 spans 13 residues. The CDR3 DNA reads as TGTGCCAGCAGCGCCGGGACAGATTACGGCTACACCTTC. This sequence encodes CASSAGTDYGYTF.

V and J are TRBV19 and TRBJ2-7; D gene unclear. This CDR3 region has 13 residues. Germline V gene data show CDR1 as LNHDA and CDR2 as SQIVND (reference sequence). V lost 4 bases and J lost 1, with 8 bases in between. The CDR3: CASSNLPSYEQYF. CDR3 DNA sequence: TGTGCCAGTAGTAACTTACCGTCCTACGAGCAGTACTTC.

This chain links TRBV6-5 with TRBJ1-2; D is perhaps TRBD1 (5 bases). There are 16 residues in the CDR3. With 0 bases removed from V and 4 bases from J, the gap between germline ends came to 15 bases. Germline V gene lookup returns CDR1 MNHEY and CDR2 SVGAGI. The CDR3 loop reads CASSYSGGRWGYGYTF. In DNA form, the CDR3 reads TGTGCCAGCAGTTACTCCGGGGGAAGGTGGGGCTATGGCTACACCTTC.

CDR3 loop: CASSLGDTPNTEAFF. The CDR3 region has the DNA TGCGCCAGCAGCTTGGGGGACACACCGAACACTGAAGCTTTCTTT. This chain connects TRBV5-1 to TRBJ1-1; D might be TRBD1 (6 bases). Trimming removed 0 bases from V and 1 base from J, with 10 bases in between. The CDR3 spans 15 residues. From germline, CDR1 is SGHRS and CDR2 YFSETQ.

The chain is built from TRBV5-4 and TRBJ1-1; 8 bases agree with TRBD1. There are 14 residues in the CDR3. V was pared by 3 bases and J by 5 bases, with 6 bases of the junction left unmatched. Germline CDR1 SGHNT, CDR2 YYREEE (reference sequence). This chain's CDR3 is CASSSPTGDTEAFF. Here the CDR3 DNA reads TGTGCCAGCAGCTCCCCGACAGGGGATACTGAAGCTTTCTTT.

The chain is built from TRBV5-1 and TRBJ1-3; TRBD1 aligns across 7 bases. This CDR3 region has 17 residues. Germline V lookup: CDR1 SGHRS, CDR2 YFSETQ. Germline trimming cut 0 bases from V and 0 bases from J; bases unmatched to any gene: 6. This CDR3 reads CASSLVSGTDSGNTIYF. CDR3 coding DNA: TGCGCCAGCAGCTTGGTTTCAGGGACAGACTCTGGAAACACCATATATTTT. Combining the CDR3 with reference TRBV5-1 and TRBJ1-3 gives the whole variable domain KAGVTQTPRYLIKTRGQQVTLSCSPISGHRSVSWYQQTPGQGLQFLFEYFSETQRNKGNFPGRFSGRQFSNSRSEMNVSTLELGDSALYLCASSLVSGTDSGNTIYFGEGSWLTVV.

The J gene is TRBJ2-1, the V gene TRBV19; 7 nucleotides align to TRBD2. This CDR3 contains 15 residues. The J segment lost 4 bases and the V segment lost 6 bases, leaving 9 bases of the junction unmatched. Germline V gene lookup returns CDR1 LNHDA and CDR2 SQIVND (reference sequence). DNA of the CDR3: TGTGCCAGTAGAGTTGAGCTGGGAGGGTACAATGAGCAGTTCTTC. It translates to CASRVELGGYNEQFF. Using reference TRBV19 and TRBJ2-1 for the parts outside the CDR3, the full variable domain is DGGITQSPKYLFRKEGQNVTLSCEQNLNHDAMYWYRQDPGQGLRLIYYSQIVNDFQKGDIAEGYSVSREKKESFPLTVTSAQKNPTAFYLCASRVELGGYNEQFFGPGTRLTVL.

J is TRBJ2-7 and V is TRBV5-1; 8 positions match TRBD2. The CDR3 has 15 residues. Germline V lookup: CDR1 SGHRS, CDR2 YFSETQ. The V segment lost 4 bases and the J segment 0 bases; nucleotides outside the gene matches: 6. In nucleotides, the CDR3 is TGCGCCAGCAGCCCCCTCAGCGGGAGCTCCTACGAGCAGTACTTC. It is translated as CASSPLSGSSYEQYF.